One T cell receptor beta chain is described in this entry. This receptor's antigen is unknown. The input lacks base qualities; no much larger clone sits a single base away. This specimen comes from a study of blood T cell repertoires in COVID-19 (dated by TCRdb to between 2020 and 2021). Regarding the complete study: Samples covering the acute and convalescent phases of COVID-19 were provided by collaborators in the United States, Italy and Spain. The material from the prospective study consisted of cDNA or gDNA derived from T cells, B-cell-depleted T cells, or PBMCs. The dataset comprised deeply sampled blood TCRbeta repertoires from subjects exposed to, actively infected with, or recovered from COVID-19. A freely available public database, intended as a resource for researchers studying the immune response to SARS-CoV-2, is where the repertoires were released. Samples were obtained from the ongoing ImmuneRACE study (first 160 participants) and from 950 to 1,500 subjects provided by 6 global collaborators. A de-identified subject ID, COVID-19 status, age in years and sex were almost always included in the sample metadata. Where available, HLA class I and class II types were taken from metadata supplied by the sample provider and were not determined by assay-based typing. Points the paper makes about the study in general: How much clinical and demographic metadata was included differed by source and by participant, and the metadata was provided uncurated.

TCRbeta CDR3 regions were amplified from genomic DNA by means of the immunoSEQ Assay, a bias-controlled multiplex PCR. On the authors' methods: Within the assay, amplification of reference gene primers was used to estimate how many nucleated cells each sample contained. Sequence reads were collapsed and filtered to measure the absolute abundance of every unique TCRbeta CDR3 rearrangement. For each sample, productive Simpson clonality was calculated by taking the square root of Simpson's diversity index across productive rearrangements. This immuneACCESS table, as held by TCRdb, lists in-frame sequences with V and J called but not all clones. Of the missing ones, under half trace to an unresolved V gene in checked studies; the others have no known cause. V and J calls and clone size are as listed in that table; D and trimming were resolved from the DNA. The sample table contains about 250,000 clones; only one count was recorded for just over 85% of them. The leading ten clones occupy roughly a sixth of the sample.

Participants in the prospective study were aged about 18 to 100 years, lived in 20 to 25 United States geographic areas, and enrolled through a virtual design. In the prospective study, cohorts were assigned on the basis of participant-reported clinical history obtained from a screening survey and a study questionnaire. Recovered participants in ImmuneRACE Cohort 3 were defined as having two consecutive negative NP/OP PCR tests, clearance from a healthcare professional, or resolution of symptoms. In the prospective study, mobile phlebotomists collected whole blood, serum and a nasopharyngeal or oropharyngeal swab from each participant. Additional blood draws and questionnaires over an approximately two-month period could optionally be provided by prospective study participants. Before DNA extraction, blood samples from the prospective study were shipped at room temperature or frozen. The CDR3 sequence holds 14 residues, the cysteine and phenylalanine included. The entry retains the CDR3 DNA only, 42 bases that are in frame from base 1. Per the germline V gene (reference sequence), LNHDA is the CDR1 and SQIVND is the CDR2. The germline ends are 11 bases apart after V is trimmed by 5 bases and J by 2 bases.

The sequence came from a man younger than 30 who had recovered from COVID-19. The sequence is built from TRBV19 and TRBJ2-3; tentative D gene TRBD1, with 5 bases matching. Material for sequencing was PBMCs or T cells enriched from blood (not recorded which). The CDR3 loop reads CASSFRVPTDTQYF. The bases read TGTGCCAGTAGTTTCAGGGTACCCACAGATACGCAGTATTTT.